The clone carrying this T cell receptor (beta chain) was seen only a few times. The antigen is unknown. This entry comes from a study of T-cell reconstitution after alpha-beta-depleted transplantation in children. Researchers prepared the TCRbeta library using unique molecular identifiers, the study reports. TCRdb re-called the PCR reads through MiXCR, storing one row per CDR3 protein. In the table there are around 580,000 distinct CDR3 sequences, 20% to 30% of which are singletons. CDR1 is SGHDN and CDR2 is FVKESK in the germline V gene. The V segment lost 0 bases and the J segment 8 bases; nucleotides outside the gene matches: 3. CDR3 size: 14 residues. Study-level results: Some patients showed high day-60 TCRbeta diversity, which derived from surviving recipient T cells and thymic progenitors. Expanded graft clones numbering several hundred reportedly gave rise to alpha-beta T cells about two months after transplant. Hyperexpanded clones declined; after one year, newly produced T cells mostly supplied diversity.

Here the sequenced sample was PBMCs, taken before TCRalphabeta/CD19-depleted stem cell transplant. V is TRBV14 and J is TRBJ2-1; TRBD1 agrees at 8 bases. The TCR sequence derives from a boy in the first two years of life with Wiskott-Aldrich syndrome, due to receive a stem cell transplant. The CDR3 protein is CASSQEFRGHEQFF. Here the CDR3 DNA reads TGTGCCAGCAGCCAAGAGTTCAGGGGGCATGAGCAGTTCTTC.